The source of this TCR beta chain is a study of blood T cell repertoires in COVID-19. The ends were cut back, 6 bases at V and 2 bases at J, with 13 bases in the middle. CDR1 and CDR2 (germline): SNHLY, FYNNEI. This CDR3 has 14 amino acids. Data came from immunoSEQ multiplex PCR; TCRdb stores just in-frame clones and leaves some out. This sample yields more than 200,000 clones, of which 84% are seen a single time; approximately 4.8% belongs to the top ten. This receptor was obtained from a man over 45 with active or convalescent COVID-19. Source material: peripheral blood. The chain recombines TRBV2 with TRBJ1-2; D possibly corresponds to TRBD1 (6 bases). The CDR3 bases are TGTGCCAGCAGAGACAGGTCCGGGAACTATGGCTACACCTTC. The encoded protein is CASRDRSGNYGYTF.